The present T cell receptor beta chain was sequenced within a study of CD8+ T cells in alopecia areata. About the study: For the treated group, dosing was oral tofacitinib at 5 to 10 mg twice daily. Dosing spanned 6 to 18 months on tofacitinib, then 6 months off drug.

Study-level results: There were also resident alphabeta T cells of normal skin sequenced in scalp samples.

CDR1 is GTSNPN, CDR2 SVGIG, per germline (reference sequence). V lost 7 bases to trimming and J lost 6 bases, with 16 bases between them. The CDR3 runs to 13 residues. This clone was picked up a small number of times. Its antigen is not identified. Sequencing relied on a cDNA template that was reverse transcribed from extracted RNA. Sequenced by immunoSEQ multiplex PCR; TCRdb stores in-frame clones only, minus some. Here the sample spans hundreds of thousands of clones, roughly two thirds being singletons. The chain is built from TRBV30 and TRBJ1-5; possibly TRBD1 for D (6 bases). This TCR was sampled from a human donor with alopecia areata. The sample in question was CD4+ T cells sorted from blood, obtained at week 0. This CDR3 is CASDRQAGQPQHF. CDR3 in DNA: TGTGCCTCCGATCGACAGGCAGGTCAGCCCCAGCATTTT.